This TCR beta chain was captured in a study of low-dose radiotherapy and immunotherapy resistance in tumors. cDNA synthesis used a TRAV/TRBV-specific primer set for both chains. Using a constant-region primer together with a V-primer adapter, TCRs were subjected to approximately 20 PCR cycles of amplification. TCRdb recomputed calls from the reads with MiXCR, one row per CDR3 protein. Here the sample spans some 85,000 distinct CDR3 sequences, approximately 20% being singletons. This clonotype was seen repeatedly, ten times or more. The V end lost 1 base, the J end lost 0 bases, and 6 bases lay between the germline ends. From germline, CDR1 is MDHEN and CDR2 SYDVKM. This CDR3 spans 14 amino acids. The time point here: before trial treatment.

This chain links TRBV28 with TRBJ1-1, with D unresolved. This sequence was found in a male donor with prostate cancer. Sequences were derived from PBMCs, sampled before treatment. DNA of the CDR3: TGTGCCAGCAGTTTATCTTCCCTGAACACTGAAGCTTTCTTT. This codes for CASSLSSLNTEAFF. Full variable domain (outside the CDR3, taken from reference TRBV28 and TRBJ1-1): DVKVTQSSRYLVKRTGEKVFLECVQDMDHENMFWYRQDPGLGLRLIYFSYDVKMKEKGDIPEGYSVSREKKERFSLILESASTNQTSMYLCASSLSSLNTEAFFGQGTRLTVV.